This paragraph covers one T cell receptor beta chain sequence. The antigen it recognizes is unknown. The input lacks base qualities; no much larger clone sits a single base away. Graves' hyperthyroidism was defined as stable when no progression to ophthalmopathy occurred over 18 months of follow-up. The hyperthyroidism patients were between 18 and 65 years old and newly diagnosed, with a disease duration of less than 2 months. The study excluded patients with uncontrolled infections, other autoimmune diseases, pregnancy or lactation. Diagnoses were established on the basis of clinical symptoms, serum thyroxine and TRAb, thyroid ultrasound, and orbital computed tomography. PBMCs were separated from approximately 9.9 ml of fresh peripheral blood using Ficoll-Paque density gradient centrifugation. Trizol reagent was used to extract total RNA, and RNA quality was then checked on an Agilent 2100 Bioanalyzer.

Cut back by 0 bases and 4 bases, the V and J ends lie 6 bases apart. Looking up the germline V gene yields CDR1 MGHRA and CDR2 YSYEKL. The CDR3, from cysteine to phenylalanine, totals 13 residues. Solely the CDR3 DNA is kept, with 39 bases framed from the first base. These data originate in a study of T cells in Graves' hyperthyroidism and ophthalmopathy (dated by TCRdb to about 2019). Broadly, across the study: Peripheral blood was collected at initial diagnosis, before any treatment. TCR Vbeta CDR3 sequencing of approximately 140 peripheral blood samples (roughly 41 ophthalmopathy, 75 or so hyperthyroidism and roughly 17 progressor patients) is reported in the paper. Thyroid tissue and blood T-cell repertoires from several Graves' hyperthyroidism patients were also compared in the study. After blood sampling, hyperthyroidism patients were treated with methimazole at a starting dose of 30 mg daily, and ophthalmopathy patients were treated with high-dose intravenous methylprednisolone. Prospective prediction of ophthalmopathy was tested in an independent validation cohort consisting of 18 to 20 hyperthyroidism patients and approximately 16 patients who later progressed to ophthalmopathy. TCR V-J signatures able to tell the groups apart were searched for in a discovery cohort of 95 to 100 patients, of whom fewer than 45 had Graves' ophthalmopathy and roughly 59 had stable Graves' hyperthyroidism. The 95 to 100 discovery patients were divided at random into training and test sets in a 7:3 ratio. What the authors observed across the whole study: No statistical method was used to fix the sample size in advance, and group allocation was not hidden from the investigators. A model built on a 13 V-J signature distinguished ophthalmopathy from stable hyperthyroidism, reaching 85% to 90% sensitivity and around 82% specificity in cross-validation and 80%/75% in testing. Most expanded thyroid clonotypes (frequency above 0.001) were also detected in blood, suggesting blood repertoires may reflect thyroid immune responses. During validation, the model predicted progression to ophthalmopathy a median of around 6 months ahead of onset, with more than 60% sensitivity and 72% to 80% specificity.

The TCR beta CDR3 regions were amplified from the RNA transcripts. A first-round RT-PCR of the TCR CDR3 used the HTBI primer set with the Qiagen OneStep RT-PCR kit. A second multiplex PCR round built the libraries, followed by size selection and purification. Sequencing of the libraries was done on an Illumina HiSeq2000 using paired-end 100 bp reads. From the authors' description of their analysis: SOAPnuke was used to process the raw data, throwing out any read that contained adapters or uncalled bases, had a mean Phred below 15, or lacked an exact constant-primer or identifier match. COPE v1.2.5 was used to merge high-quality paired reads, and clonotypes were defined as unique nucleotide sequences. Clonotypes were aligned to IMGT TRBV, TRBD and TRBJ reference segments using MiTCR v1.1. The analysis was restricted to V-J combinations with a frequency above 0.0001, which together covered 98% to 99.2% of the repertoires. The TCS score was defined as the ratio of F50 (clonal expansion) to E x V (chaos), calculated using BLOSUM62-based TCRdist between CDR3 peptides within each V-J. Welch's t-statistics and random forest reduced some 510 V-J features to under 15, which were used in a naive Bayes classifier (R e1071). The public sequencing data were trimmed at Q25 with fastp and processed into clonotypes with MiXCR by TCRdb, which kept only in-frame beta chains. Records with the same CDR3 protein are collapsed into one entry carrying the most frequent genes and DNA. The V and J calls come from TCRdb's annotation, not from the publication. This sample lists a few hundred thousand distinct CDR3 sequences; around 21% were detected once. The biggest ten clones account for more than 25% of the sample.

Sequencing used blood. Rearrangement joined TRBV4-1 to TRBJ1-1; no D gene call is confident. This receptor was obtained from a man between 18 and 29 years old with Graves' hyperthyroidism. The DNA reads TGCGCCAGCAGCCAAGACCAGTTCACTGAAGCTTTCTTT. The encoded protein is CASSQDQFTEAFF.